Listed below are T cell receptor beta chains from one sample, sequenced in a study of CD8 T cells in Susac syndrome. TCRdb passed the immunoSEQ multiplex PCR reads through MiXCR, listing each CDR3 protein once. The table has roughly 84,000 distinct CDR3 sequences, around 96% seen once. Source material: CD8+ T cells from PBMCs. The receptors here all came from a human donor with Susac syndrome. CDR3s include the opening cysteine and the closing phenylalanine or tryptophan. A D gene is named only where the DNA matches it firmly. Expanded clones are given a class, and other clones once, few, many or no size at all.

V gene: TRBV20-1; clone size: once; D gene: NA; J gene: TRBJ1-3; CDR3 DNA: TGCAGTGCTAGAGATTACAGGACCGGAAACACCATATATTTT; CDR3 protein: CSARDYRTGNTIYF
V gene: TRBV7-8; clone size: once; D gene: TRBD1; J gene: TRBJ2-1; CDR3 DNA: TGTGCCAGCAGCCCCCTCAGGGGGCTCAATGAGCAGTTCTTC; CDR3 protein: CASSPLRGLNEQFF
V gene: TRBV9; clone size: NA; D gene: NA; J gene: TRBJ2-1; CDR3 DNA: TGTGCCAGCAGCGTAGACTATGCCTTAGGAGACAATGAGCAGTTCTTC; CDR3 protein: CASSVDYALGDNEQFF
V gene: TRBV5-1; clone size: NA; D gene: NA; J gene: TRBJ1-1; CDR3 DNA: TGCGCCAGCAGCTCGAAGGGGGGAGCCCCTGAAGCTTTCTTT; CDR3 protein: CASSSKGGAPEAFF
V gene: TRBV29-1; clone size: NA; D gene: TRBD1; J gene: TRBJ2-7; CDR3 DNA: TGCAGCGTCGCTACAGGGGACTCCTACGAGCAGTACTTC; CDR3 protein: CSVATGDSYEQYF
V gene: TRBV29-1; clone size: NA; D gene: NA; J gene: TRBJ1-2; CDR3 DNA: TGCAGCGTTCGGACCGCTGGGTATGGCTACACCTTC; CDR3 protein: CSVRTAGYGYTF
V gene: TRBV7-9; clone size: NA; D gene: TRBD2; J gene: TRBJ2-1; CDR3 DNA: TGTGCCAGCAGCTTCAAAGCGGGAGCCCATGAGCAGTTCTTC; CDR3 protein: CASSFKAGAHEQFF
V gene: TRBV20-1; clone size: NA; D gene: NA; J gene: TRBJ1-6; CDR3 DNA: TGCAGTGCTAGAGATTCCGGGGAGTGGAATTCACCCCTCCACTTT; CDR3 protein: CSARDSGEWNSPLHF
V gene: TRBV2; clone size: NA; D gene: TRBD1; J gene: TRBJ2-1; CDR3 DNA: TGTGCCAGCACCAGGGGGCCGGATTACAATGAGCAGTTCTTC; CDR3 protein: CASTRGPDYNEQFF
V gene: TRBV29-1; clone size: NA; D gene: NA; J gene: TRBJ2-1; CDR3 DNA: TGCAGCGTTGAATACCCGGGACGGGGAGAGCAGTTCTTC; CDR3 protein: CSVEYPGRGEQFF
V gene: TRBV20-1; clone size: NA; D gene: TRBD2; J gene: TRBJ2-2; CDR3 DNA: TGCAGTGCTCCCCTCGGGGTCGGGAGGGCCCCGGGCGGGGAGCTGTTTTTT; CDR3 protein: CSAPLGVGRAPGGELFF
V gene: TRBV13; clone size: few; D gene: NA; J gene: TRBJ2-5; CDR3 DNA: TGTGCCAGCAGAAATGAGAATCAAGAGACCCAGTACTTC; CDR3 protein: CASRNENQETQYF
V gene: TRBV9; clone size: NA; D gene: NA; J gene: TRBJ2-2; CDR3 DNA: TGTGCCAGCAGCTTAATTTCCGGGGAGCTGTTTTTT; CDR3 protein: CASSLISGELFF
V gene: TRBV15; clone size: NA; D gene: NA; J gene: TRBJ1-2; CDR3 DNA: TGTGCCACCAGCAGGTCCAGAAACTATGGCTACACCTTC; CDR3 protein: CATSRSRNYGYTF
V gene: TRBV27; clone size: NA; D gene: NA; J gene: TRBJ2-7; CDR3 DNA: TGTGCCAGCAGTTTGTCCTCGACCTACGAGCAGTACTTC; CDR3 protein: CASSLSSTYEQYF
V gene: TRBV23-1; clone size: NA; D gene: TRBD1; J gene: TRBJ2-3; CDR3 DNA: TGCGCCAGCAGTCAATCCGGGGACAGGGAAAGCACAGATACGCAGTATTTT; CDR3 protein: CASSQSGDRESTDTQYF
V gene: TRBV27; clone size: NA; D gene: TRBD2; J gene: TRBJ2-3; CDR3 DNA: TGTGCCAGCAGTCCGCGACTAGCGGGAGCCACAGATACGCAGTATTTT; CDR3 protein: CASSPRLAGATDTQYF
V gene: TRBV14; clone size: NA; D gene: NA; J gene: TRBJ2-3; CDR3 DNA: TGTGCCAGCAGCCAAGTCTTAGACCCGTCCACAGATACGCAGTATTTT; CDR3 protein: CASSQVLDPSTDTQYF
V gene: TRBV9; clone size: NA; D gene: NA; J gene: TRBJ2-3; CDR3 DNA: TGTGCCAGCAGCCTGACCGAAGGAACAGATACGCAGTATTTT; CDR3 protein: CASSLTEGTDTQYF
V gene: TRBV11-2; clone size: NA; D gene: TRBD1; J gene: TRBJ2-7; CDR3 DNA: TGTGCCAGCAGCTTAGACGCCCTCAACAGGGGCCTCTACGAGCAGTACTTC; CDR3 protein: CASSLDALNRGLYEQYF
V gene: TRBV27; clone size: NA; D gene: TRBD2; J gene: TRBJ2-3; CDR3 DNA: TGTGCCAGCGGACTAGCGGTGAGCACAGATACGCAGTATTTT; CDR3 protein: CASGLAVSTDTQYF
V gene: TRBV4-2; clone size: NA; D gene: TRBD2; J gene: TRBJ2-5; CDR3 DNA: TGTGCCAGCAGCCAAGATGGAGGCGGGGGGACCGAGACCCAGTACTTC; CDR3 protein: CASSQDGGGGTETQYF
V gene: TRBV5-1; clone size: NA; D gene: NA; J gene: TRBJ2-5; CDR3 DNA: TGCGCCAGCAGCTACATATGGGGAGAGACCCAGTACTTC; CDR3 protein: CASSYIWGETQYF
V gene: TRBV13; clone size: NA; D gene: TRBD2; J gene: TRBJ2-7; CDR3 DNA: TGTGCCAGCAGCTTCAGCACAGCGGGAGGCTACGAGCAGTACTTC; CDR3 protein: CASSFSTAGGYEQYF
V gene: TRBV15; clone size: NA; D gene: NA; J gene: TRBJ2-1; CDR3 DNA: TGTGCCACCAGCGGGCAGGCCTTGGGGAGCGGGCTAGCGTACAATGAGCAGTTCTTC; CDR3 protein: CATSGQALGSGLAYNEQFF
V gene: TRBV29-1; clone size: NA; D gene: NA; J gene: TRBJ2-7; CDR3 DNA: TGCAGCGTTGTGCGGGACACCTCCTACGAGCAGTACTTC; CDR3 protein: CSVVRDTSYEQYF
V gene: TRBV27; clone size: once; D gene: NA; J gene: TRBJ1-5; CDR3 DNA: TGTGCCAGCAGCTTAGGGGAGAGCAATCAGCCCCAGCATTTT; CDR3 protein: CASSLGESNQPQHF
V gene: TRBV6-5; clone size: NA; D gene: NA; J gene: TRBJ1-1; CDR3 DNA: TGTGCCAGCAGTTACTCTTATGTTGGTGAAGCTTTCTTT; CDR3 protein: CASSYSYVGEAFF
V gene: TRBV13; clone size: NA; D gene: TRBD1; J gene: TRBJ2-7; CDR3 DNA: TGTGCCAGCAGCTTATTTGGACAGGTCTACGAGCAGTACTTC; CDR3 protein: CASSLFGQVYEQYF
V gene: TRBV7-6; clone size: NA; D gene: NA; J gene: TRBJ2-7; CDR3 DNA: TGTGCCAGCAGCGGAGAAGGGAGGTACGAGCAGTACTTC; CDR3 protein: CASSGEGRYEQYF
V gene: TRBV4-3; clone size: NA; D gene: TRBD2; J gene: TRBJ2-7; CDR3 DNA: TGCGCCAGCAGCCGTTCCGGGACTAGCTTGTTCTCCGAGCAGTACTTC; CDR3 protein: CASSRSGTSLFSEQYF
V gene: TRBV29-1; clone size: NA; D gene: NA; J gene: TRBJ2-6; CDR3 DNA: TGCAGCGTTGAGGGCCCTCTAGGGGCCAACGTCCTGACTTTC; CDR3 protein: CSVEGPLGANVLTF
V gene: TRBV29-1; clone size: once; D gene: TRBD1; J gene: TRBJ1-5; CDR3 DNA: TGCAGCGTTCAGGGGGCGGATAATCAGCCCCAGCATTTT; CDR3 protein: CSVQGADNQPQHF
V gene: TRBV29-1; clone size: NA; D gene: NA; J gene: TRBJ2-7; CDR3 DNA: TGCAGCGTTGAAAAACAGGATGCCTACGAGCAGTACTTC; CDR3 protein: CSVEKQDAYEQYF
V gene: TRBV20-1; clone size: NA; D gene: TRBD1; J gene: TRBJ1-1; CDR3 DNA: TGCAGTGCTAACAGGGGCTCTAACACTGAAGCTTTCTTT; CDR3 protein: CSANRGSNTEAFF
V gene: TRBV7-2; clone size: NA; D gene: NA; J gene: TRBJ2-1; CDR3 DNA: TGTGCCAGCACCCCTAACAATGAGCAGTTCTTC; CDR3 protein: CASTPNNEQFF
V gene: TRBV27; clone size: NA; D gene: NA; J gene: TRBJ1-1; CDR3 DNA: TGTGCCAGCAGTCCCCGAACGTTGGGGCTGAACACTGAAGCTTTCTTT; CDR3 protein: CASSPRTLGLNTEAFF
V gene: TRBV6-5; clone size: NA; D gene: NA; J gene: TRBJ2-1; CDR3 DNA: TGTGCCAGCAGTTACAGGGGAGCTGATGAGCAGTTCTTC; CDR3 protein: CASSYRGADEQFF
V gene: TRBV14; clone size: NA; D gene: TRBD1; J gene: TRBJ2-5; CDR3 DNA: TGTGCCAGCAGCCAAGCGAGGACAGGGCGCAGGGAGACCCAGTACTTC; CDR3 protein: CASSQARTGRRETQYF
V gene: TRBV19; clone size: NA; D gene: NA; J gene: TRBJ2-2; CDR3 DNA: TGTGCCAGTAGTAACCCGTCTGGGACCGGGGAGCTGTTTTTT; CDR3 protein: CASSNPSGTGELFF
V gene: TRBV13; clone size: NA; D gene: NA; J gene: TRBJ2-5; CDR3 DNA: TGTGCCAGCAGCTGGGTAAACCTCGGACAGTCCCGGGAGACCCAGTACTTC; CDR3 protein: CASSWVNLGQSRETQYF
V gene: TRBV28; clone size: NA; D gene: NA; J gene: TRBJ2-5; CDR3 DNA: TGTGCCAGCAGTTTTCCTGGGGACCAGTACTTC; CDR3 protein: CASSFPGDQYF
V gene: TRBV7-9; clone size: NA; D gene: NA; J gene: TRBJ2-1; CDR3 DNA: TGTGCCAGCAGCTGGCAGTACAATGAGCAGTTCTTC; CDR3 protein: CASSWQYNEQFF
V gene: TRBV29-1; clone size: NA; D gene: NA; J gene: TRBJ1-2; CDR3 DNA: TGCAGCGTTGACAAAGGCTACGGCTACACCTTC; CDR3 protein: CSVDKGYGYTF
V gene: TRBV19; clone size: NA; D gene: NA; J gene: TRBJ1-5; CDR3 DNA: TGTGCCAGTAGTAACCGGGACAATAGCAATCAGCCCCAGCATTTT; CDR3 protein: CASSNRDNSNQPQHF
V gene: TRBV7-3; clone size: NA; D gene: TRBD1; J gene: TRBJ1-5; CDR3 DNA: TGTGCCAGCACCGTTTCACAGGGGTTTGGGCAGCCCCAGCATTTT; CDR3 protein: CASTVSQGFGQPQHF
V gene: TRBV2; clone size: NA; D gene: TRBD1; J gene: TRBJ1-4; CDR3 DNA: TGTGCCAGCAGTGGACGGACAGGGGAAGTTGAAAAACTGTTTTTT; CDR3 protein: CASSGRTGEVEKLFF
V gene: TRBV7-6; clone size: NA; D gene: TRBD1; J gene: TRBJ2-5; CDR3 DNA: TGTGCCAGCAGCTTAGACACAGGGGGTCAGGGGGAGACCCAGTACTTC; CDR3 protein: CASSLDTGGQGETQYF
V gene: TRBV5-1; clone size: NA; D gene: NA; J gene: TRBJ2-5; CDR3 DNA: TGCGCCAGCAGCTCGCGGGGAACCCAGTACTTC; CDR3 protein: CASSSRGTQYF
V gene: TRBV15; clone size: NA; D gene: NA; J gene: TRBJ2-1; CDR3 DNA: TGTGCCACCGCCGGGACCCCCAACAATGAGCAGTTCTTC; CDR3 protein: CATAGTPNNEQFF
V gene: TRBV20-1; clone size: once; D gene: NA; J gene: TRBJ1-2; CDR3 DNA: TGCAGTGCGACTGGTCCGGTGATATTTAACTATGGCTACACCTTC; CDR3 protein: CSATGPVIFNYGYTF
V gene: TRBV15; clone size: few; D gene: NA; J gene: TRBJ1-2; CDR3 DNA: TGTGCCACCAGCCCTCGTCTGGGGACCTATGGCTACACCTTC; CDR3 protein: CATSPRLGTYGYTF
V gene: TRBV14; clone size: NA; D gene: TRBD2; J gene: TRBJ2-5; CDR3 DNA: TGTGCCAGCACCGAAGGTCCCAGCGGGATGGCAGAGACCCAGTACTTC; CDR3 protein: CASTEGPSGMAETQYF
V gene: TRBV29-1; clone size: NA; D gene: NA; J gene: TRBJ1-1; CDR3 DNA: TGCAGCGTTGACGCGGAGTGGAGGACTGAAGCTTTCTTT; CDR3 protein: CSVDAEWRTEAFF
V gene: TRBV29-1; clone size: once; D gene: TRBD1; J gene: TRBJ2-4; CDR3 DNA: TGCAGCGTTGAAGATCCCGGACAGGGTATGAAGGACATTCAGTACTTC; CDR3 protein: CSVEDPGQGMKDIQYF